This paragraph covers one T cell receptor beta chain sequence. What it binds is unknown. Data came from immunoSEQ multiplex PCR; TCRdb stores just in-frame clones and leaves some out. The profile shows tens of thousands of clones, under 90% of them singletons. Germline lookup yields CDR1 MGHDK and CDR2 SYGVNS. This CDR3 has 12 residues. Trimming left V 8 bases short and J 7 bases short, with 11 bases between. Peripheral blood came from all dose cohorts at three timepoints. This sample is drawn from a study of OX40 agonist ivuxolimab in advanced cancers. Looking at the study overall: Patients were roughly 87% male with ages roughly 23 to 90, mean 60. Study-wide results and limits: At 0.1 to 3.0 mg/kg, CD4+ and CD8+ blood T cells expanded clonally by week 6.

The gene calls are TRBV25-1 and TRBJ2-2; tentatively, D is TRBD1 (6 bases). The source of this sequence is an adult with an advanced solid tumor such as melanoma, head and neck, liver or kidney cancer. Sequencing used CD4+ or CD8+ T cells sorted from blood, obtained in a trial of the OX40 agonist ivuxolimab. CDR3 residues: CASCQGYGELFF. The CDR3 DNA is TGTGCCAGCTGTCAGGGGTACGGGGAGCTGTTTTTT.